This TCR beta chain was sequenced in a study of T cell responses to AZD1222 COVID-19 vaccine. General study points: Compared with day 0, the breadth and depth of the Spike-specific TCR repertoire rose significantly after two doses of AZD1222. The span of vaccine-associated CD4 TCRs extended across spike, with dominance at 160-218 and 743-854.

Data came from immunoSEQ multiplex PCR; TCRdb stores just in-frame clones and leaves some out. The profile shows 120,000 to 150,000 clones, about 90% of them singletons. Germline CDR1 and CDR2: SGHAT and FQNNGV. The length of the CDR3 is 15 residues. V dropped 5 bases and J dropped 2 bases, with 13 bases sitting between them. This clone showed up just once. Antigen: not known. The sample consisted of peripheral blood, taken 28 days after the second dose of the MenACWY control vaccine. This chain joins TRBV11-2 and TRBJ2-1; D is uncertain. This receptor was taken from an adult who received the MenACWY meningococcal vaccine as a control. In nucleotides, the CDR3 is TGTGCCAGCAGCCCCAGTGTATTAACCTACAATGAGCAGTTCTTC. It translates to CASSPSVLTYNEQFF.